The T cell receptor beta chain under discussion was sequenced for a study of blood T cell repertoires in COVID-19. Study details: PBMCs, B-cell-depleted T cells, or T cells provided the cDNA or gDNA that made up the material.

Sequencing used immunoSEQ multiplex PCR; TCRdb keeps in-frame clones, though not all of them. The sample comprises 440,000 or so clones, around 89% of which are singletons, and around 1.5% rests with the top ten. Trimming took 4 bases from V and 9 from J, leaving 18 bases between them. The CDR3 has 16 residues. The V gene's germline CDR1 is KGHDR and CDR2 SFDVKD. The chain has TRBV24-1 and TRBJ1-6; D gene ambiguous. Input material: peripheral blood. This clonotype was sampled from a woman aged 35 to 49 with COVID-19, enrolled during active disease. Here the CDR3 reads CATSEARGTLGSPLHF. The CDR3 nucleotides read TGTGCCACCAGTGAAGCGAGAGGAACCCTGGGTTCACCCCTCCACTTT.